The present TCR beta chain was sequenced within a study of T-cell memory formation after mild COVID-19. TCRdb called the 5' RACE reads again in MiXCR, with one record for every CDR3 protein. The sample lists fewer than 400,000 distinct CDR3 sequences; more than 15% were seen once. This clonotype was seen repeatedly, ten times or more. Sequencing was performed on PBMCs or a T cell subset sorted from them (not recorded which). This TCR derives from a man aged 18 to 35 who had mild COVID-19 (a few samples of this study predate the infection). Cell type and time point are not known.

CDR3 protein: CASSPPSRDTQYF. CDR3 coding DNA: TGTGCCAGCAGCCCCCCCTCTCGAGATACGCAGTATTTT. The rearrangement links TRBV3-1 to TRBJ2-3, with no clear D. The germline V and J ends were trimmed by 4 bases and 5 bases, with 10 bases remaining between them. From germline, CDR1 is LGHDT and CDR2 YNNKEL (reference sequence). This CDR3 spans 13 amino acids.